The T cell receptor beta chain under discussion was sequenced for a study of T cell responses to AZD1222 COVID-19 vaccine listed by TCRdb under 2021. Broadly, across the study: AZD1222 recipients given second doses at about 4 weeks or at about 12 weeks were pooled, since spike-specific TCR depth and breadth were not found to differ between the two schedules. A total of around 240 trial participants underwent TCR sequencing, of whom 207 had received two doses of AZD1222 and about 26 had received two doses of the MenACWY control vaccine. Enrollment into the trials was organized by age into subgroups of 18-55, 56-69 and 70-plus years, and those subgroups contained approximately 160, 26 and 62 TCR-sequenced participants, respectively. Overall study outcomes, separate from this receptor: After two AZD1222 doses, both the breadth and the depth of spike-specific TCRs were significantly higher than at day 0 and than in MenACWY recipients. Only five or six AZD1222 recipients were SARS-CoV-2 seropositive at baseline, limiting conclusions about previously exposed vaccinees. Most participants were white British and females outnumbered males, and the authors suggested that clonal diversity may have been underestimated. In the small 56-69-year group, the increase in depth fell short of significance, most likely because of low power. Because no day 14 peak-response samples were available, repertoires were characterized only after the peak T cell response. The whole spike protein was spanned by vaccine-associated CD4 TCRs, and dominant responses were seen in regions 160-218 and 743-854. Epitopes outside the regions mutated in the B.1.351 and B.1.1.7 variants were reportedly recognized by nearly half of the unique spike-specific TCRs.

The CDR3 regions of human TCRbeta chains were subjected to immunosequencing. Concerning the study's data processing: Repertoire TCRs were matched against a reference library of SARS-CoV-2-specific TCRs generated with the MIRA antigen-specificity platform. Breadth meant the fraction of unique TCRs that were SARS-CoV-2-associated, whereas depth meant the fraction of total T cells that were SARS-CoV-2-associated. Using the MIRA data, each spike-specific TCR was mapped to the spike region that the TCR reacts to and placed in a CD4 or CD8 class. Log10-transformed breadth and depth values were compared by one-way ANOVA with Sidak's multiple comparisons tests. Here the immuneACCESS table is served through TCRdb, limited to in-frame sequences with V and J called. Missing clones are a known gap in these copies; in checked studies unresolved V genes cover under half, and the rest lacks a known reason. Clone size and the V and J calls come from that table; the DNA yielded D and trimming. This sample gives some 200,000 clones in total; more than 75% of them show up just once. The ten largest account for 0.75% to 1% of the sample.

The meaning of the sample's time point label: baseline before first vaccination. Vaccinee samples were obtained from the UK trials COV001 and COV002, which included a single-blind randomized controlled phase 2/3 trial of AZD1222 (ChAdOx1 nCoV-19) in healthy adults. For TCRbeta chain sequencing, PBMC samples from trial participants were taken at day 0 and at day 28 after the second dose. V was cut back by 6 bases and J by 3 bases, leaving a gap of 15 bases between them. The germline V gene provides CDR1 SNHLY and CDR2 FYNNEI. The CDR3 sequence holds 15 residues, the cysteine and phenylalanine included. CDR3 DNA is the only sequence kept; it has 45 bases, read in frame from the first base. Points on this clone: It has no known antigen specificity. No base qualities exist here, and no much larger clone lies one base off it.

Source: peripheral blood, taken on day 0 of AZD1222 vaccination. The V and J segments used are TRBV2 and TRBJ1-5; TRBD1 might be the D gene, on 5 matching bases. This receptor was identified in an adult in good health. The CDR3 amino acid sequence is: CASRAGQGINQPQHF. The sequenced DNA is TGTGCCAGCAGAGCTGGACAAGGAATCAATCAGCCCCAGCATTTT.